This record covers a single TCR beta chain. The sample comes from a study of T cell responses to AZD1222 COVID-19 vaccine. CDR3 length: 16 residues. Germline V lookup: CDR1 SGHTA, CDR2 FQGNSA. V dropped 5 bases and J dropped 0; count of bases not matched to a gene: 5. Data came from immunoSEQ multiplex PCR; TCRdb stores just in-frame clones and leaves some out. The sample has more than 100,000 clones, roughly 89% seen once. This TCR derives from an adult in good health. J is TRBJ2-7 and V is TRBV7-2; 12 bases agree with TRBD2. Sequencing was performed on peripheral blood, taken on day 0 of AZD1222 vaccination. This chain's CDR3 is CASSPMTSGGSYEQYF. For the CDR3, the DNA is TGTGCCAGCAGCCCCATGACTAGCGGGGGCTCCTACGAGCAGTACTTC.